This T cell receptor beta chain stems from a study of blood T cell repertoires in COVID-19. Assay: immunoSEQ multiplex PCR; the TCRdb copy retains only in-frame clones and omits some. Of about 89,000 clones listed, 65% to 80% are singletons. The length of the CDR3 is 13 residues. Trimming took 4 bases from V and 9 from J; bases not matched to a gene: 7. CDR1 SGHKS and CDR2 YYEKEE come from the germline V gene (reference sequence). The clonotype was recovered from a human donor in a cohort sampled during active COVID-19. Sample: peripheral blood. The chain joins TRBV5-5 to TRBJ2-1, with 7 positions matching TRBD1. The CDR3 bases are TGTGCCAGCAGCGAGACGACAGGGCGTGAGCAGTTCTTC. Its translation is CASSETTGREQFF.